The rows below give T cell receptor beta chains drawn from one sample of a study of blood T cell repertoires in COVID-19. Clones were read by immunoSEQ multiplex PCR, and TCRdb kept only the in-frame ones, dropping some. This sample has roughly 320,000 clones, with approximately 85% found just once. The sequencing input was peripheral blood. These receptors originate from a human donor in a cohort sampled during active COVID-19. The CDR3 runs from the conserved cysteine through the conserved F or W. A D gene is named only where the DNA matches it firmly. The size field is filled for only some rows; it gives once, few, many or a size class.

D	V	size	J	DNA	CDR3
.	TRBV10-3	.	TRBJ1-2	TGTGCCATCAGTGCGGGACAAGACTATGGCTACACCTTC	CAISAGQDYGYTF
.	TRBV6-5	few	TRBJ2-2	TGTGCCAGCAGGCGGGTTGACACCGGGGAGCTGTTTTTT	CASRRVDTGELFF
.	TRBV12-3/TRBV12-4	.	TRBJ1-1	TGTGCCAGCAGTTTTACTGAGAACACTGAAGCTTTCTTT	CASSFTENTEAFF
TRBD1	TRBV30	.	TRBJ2-2	TGTGCCTGGAGCCCCGGGACAGGGGGCACCGGGGAGCTGTTTTTT	CAWSPGTGGTGELFF
.	TRBV7-3	.	TRBJ2-3	TGTGCCAGCAGCTTAAACAGCTTCACAGATACGCAGTATTTT	CASSLNSFTDTQYF
.	TRBV29-1	.	TRBJ2-1	TGCAGCGTTGTTCTCCCTTACAATGAGCAGTTCTTC	CSVVLPYNEQFF
.	TRBV12-3/TRBV12-4	once	TRBJ2-1	TGTGCCAGCAATCGCGGCAGGGGAAATGAGCAGTTCTTC	CASNRGRGNEQFF
.	TRBV29-1	.	TRBJ2-7	TGCAGCGTGGCCAAGTCCTACGAGCAGTACTTC	CSVAKSYEQYF
.	TRBV7-6	.	TRBJ2-3	TGTGCCAGCAGCGCCGGAGGAGGAAGCACAGATACGCAGTATTTT	CASSAGGGSTDTQYF
.	TRBV25-1	.	TRBJ1-3	TGTGCCAGCAGTGAAACGAACAGGGTGGACACCATATATTTT	CASSETNRVDTIYF
.	TRBV10-1	few	TRBJ1-5	TGCGCCAGCCGGTTGTGTCAGCCCCAGCATTTT	CASRLCQPQHF
TRBD1	TRBV19	.	TRBJ1-4	TGTGCCAGTAGTCTCGGGACAGGGGGCGTTGAAAAACTGTTTTTT	CASSLGTGGVEKLFF
.	TRBV4-1	.	TRBJ1-1	TGCGCCAGCAGCCTCCTAGCTGCGATGAACACTGAAGCTTTCTTT	CASSLLAAMNTEAFF
TRBD2	TRBV3-1/TRBV3-2	.	TRBJ2-1	TGTGCCAGCAGCCAAGAAAAAAGGGAGGGTCTGTATGAGCAGTTCTTC	CASSQEKREGLYEQFF
.	TRBV18	.	TRBJ2-1	TGTGCCAGCTCACTGCAACAGGGTGAGCAGTTCTTC	CASSLQQGEQFF
.	TRBV4-1	.	TRBJ1-6	TGCGCCAGCAGCTTAACTTTATCTCGGACATACGGTCGCTCACCCCTCCACTTT	CASSLTLSRTYGRSPLHF
TRBD1	TRBV5-5	.	TRBJ1-1	TGTGCCAGCAGCTGGGGGAGAACCAGGGGGCTACTGAACACTGAAGCTTTCTTT	CASSWGRTRGLLNTEAFF
.	TRBV7-2	.	TRBJ2-7	TGTGCCAGCAGCCCGACTAGACGCGAGCAGTACTTC	CASSPTRREQYF
.	TRBV9	.	TRBJ1-1	TGTGCCAGCAGCGTAGATGTGACACAAAGGACTGAAGCTTTCTTT	CASSVDVTQRTEAFF
TRBD2	TRBV30	.	TRBJ2-1	TGTGCCTGGAGTTCCGCCGGACTAGCCGGAGAGCAGTTCTTC	CAWSSAGLAGEQFF
TRBD1	TRBV18	.	TRBJ2-1	TGTGCCAGCTCCCCTACAGGGGGGTCCTACAATGAGCAGTTCTTC	CASSPTGGSYNEQFF
TRBD1	TRBV18	.	TRBJ2-6	TGTGCCAGCTCACTCGGGACAGGTCGCTCTGGGGCCAACGTCCTGACTTTC	CASSLGTGRSGANVLTF
TRBD1	TRBV6-5	once	TRBJ1-6	TGTGCCAGCAAGAAGACAGGGTCACCCCTCCACTTT	CASKKTGSPLHF
.	TRBV5-1	.	TRBJ2-2	TGCGCCAGCAGCTTGGAGGGGGAACACACCGGGGAGCTGTTTTTT	CASSLEGEHTGELFF
.	TRBV7-9	.	TRBJ1-2	TGTGCCAGCAGCCAAACCCGGGGTTATGGCTACACCTTC	CASSQTRGYGYTF
.	TRBV6-4	.	TRBJ1-6	TGTGCCAGCAGTTTCACAGATAATTCACCCCTCCACTTT	CASSFTDNSPLHF
.	TRBV6-5	.	TRBJ2-7	TGTGCCAGCAGGAAGCGGGTCGAAAAGTCCTACGAGCAGTACTTC	CASRKRVEKSYEQYF
.	TRBV5-8	.	TRBJ2-1	TGTGCCAGCAGCCCTATACGGGAGCAGTTCTTC	CASSPIREQFF
.	TRBV6-6	.	TRBJ1-5	TGTGCCAGCAGTTACCAAAAAAGACAGCCACCCCAGCATTTT	CASSYQKRQPPQHF
.	TRBV10-2	.	TRBJ1-2	TGCGCCAGCAGCCAAGAGGAACCCAAGGGGGATGGCTACACCTTC	CASSQEEPKGDGYTF
.	TRBV4-1	.	TRBJ1-2	TGCGCCAGCAGCCAAGCGGATAGGACTGTTCCTGGCTACACCTTC	CASSQADRTVPGYTF
TRBD2	TRBV24-1	.	TRBJ2-1	TGTGCCACCAAGGGATCTAGGCGGGGGGCAGAAATGGGCTACAATGAGCAGTTCTTC	CATKGSRRGAEMGYNEQFF
.	TRBV21-1	.	TRBJ1-2	TGTGCCAGCAGCAAAAACCGCGCAGGAGCGACTACTTATGGCTACACCTTC	CASSKNRAGATTYGYTF
.	TRBV20-1	.	TRBJ2-7	TGCAGTGTAGCCTCAGCCTACGAGCAGTACTTC	CSVASAYEQYF
.	TRBV6-5	.	TRBJ1-2	TGTGCCAGCCTAGCGGTGGACAACTATGGCTACACCTTC	CASLAVDNYGYTF
TRBD1	TRBV24-1	.	TRBJ2-7	TGTGCCACCAGTGATCCCCGACAGGGTTACGAGCAGTACTTC	CATSDPRQGYEQYF
.	TRBV27	.	TRBJ1-2	TGTGCCAGCAACAGGGCCCTAGCTAACTATGGCTACACCTTC	CASNRALANYGYTF
.	TRBV18	.	TRBJ1-1	TGTGCCAGTCCCGACAACATGAACACTGAAGCTTTCTTT	CASPDNMNTEAFF
TRBD1	TRBV4-1	few	TRBJ1-6	TGCGCCAGCAGCCAGGGGGACCCGGGACAGGGAGGTTCACCCCTCCACTTT	CASSQGDPGQGGSPLHF
TRBD1	TRBV3-1/TRBV3-2	.	TRBJ1-5	TGTGCCAGCAGCCCCCAGGGGGCGAGCAATCAGCCCCAGCATTTT	CASSPQGASNQPQHF
TRBD2	TRBV6-5	.	TRBJ2-2	TGTGCCAGCACCCCACTAGCGGGGCTCACCGGGGAGCTGTTTTTT	CASTPLAGLTGELFF
TRBD1	TRBV19	few	TRBJ1-5	TGTGCCACCCGGACAGGGGAATATCGGGGTAGCAATCAGCCCCAGCATTTT	CATRTGEYRGSNQPQHF
.	TRBV4-1	.	TRBJ2-7	TGCGCCAGCAGCCAAGGTCGGAGGGAGACCTACGAGCAGTACTTC	CASSQGRRETYEQYF